The rows below give T cell receptor beta chains drawn from one sample of a study of blood T cell repertoires in COVID-19. The assay was immunoSEQ multiplex PCR, and TCRdb's table has in-frame clones only and misses some. The sample includes about 120,000 clones, over 80% of them seen just once. Input material: peripheral blood. These receptors were obtained from a man aged 25 to 40 with acute or convalescent COVID-19. CDR3s include the opening cysteine and the closing phenylalanine or tryptophan. The order of the fields is clone size, V gene, D gene, J gene, CDR3 protein, CDR3 DNA. The D gene is left open where the match is weak. A row's size may be missing; if present it is once, few, many or a size class.

>once|TRBV10-3|-|TRBJ2-3
CAINSGGTDTQYF
TGTGCCATCAACAGCGGAGGCACAGATACGCAGTATTTT
>-|TRBV28|TRBD1|TRBJ1-4
CASNPQGGANEKLFF
TGTGCCAGCAACCCCCAGGGGGGAGCTAATGAAAAACTGTTTTTT
>-|TRBV6-6|-|TRBJ1-4
CASSYSGQGGMELFF
TGTGCCAGCAGTTACTCGGGGCAAGGGGGAATGGAACTGTTTTTT
>-|TRBV30|TRBD1|TRBJ1-3
CATDRGDSGNTIYF
TGTGCCACCGACAGGGGAGACTCTGGAAACACCATATATTTT
>-|TRBV6-1|-|TRBJ1-2
CASSEFGGLPGYTF
TGTGCCAGCAGTGAGTTTGGGGGCTTGCCGGGCTACACCTTC
>-|TRBV10-3|-|TRBJ1-3
CAIRDSSGNTIYF
TGTGCCATCAGGGACAGCTCTGGAAACACCATATATTTT
>-|TRBV6-2/TRBV6-3|-|TRBJ2-7
CASSYSFIRGQNEQYF
TGTGCCAGCAGTTACTCTTTCATTCGAGGTCAGAATGAGCAGTACTTC
>-|TRBV3-1/TRBV3-2|TRBD1|TRBJ1-2
CASHSSGTGGGYTF
TGTGCCAGCCATTCCTCCGGGACAGGAGGTGGCTACACCTTC
>-|TRBV18|-|TRBJ2-7
CASSPPQGGQYF
TGTGCCAGCTCACCGCCCCAGGGAGGGCAGTACTTC
>once|TRBV2|-|TRBJ1-1
CASTYSLTGTEAFF
TGTGCCAGCACTTACAGCCTAACTGGGACTGAAGCTTTCTTT
>-|TRBV7-3|-|TRBJ2-5
CASSLSGEVVGETQYF
TGTGCCAGCAGCTTATCGGGAGAGGTGGTAGGGGAGACCCAGTACTTC
>-|TRBV20-1|-|TRBJ2-5
CSARDLETQYF
TGCAGTGCTAGAGATCTAGAGACCCAGTACTTC
>-|TRBV11-3|-|TRBJ2-2
CASSPGAGELFF
TGTGCCAGCAGCCCCGGGGCCGGGGAGCTGTTTTTT
>once|TRBV5-1|-|TRBJ1-1
CASSLDGQNTEAFF
TGCGCCAGCAGCTTGGATGGCCAGAACACTGAAGCTTTCTTT
>-|TRBV3-1/TRBV3-2|-|TRBJ2-1
CASSQDSGYNEQFF
TGTGCCAGCAGCCAAGATAGTGGCTACAATGAGCAGTTCTTC